Listed below are T cell receptor beta chains from one sample, sequenced in a study of shared clonotypes between healthy human individuals. Method: immunoSEQ multiplex PCR; TCRdb's copy keeps in-frame clones and lacks some. Seen here are millions of clones, more than 90% observed once, and the top ten hold around 0.14%. Material: naive CD4+ T cells sorted from blood. The receptors here all came from a man between 18 and 35 years old in good health. Both conserved end residues are part of each CDR3. D genes are given only for firm matches. The listing skips clone size in some rows; elsewhere it reads once, few, many or a size class.

J gene,V gene,D gene,clone size,CDR3 protein,CDR3 DNA
TRBJ1-5,TRBV27,NA,NA,CASSLWSNQPQHF,TGTGCCAGCAGTTTATGGAGCAATCAGCCCCAGCATTTT
TRBJ2-3,TRBV6-4,TRBD2,NA,CASSDSSGRNTSTDTQYF,TGTGCCAGCAGTGACTCATCCGGGAGGAATACTAGCACAGATACGCAGTATTTT
TRBJ1-1,TRBV10-3,NA,few,CAISESGATEAFF,TGTGCCATCAGTGAGTCAGGGGCCACTGAAGCTTTCTTT
TRBJ2-1,TRBV5-1,NA,NA,CASSLMDSRANEQFF,TGCGCCAGCAGCTTGATGGACTCCCGGGCCAATGAGCAGTTCTTC
TRBJ2-1,TRBV6-1,NA,NA,CASRGDFSSYNEQFF,TGTGCCAGCAGGGGCGACTTCAGCTCCTACAATGAGCAGTTCTTC
TRBJ1-5,TRBV19,TRBD1,NA,CASTPTGGGQPQHF,TGTGCCAGTACTCCTACAGGGGGCGGTCAGCCCCAGCATTTT
TRBJ2-5,TRBV21-1,NA,NA,CASSKNCREYQETQYF,TGTGCCAGCAGCAAAAATTGTAGGGAGTACCAAGAGACCCAGTACTTC
TRBJ1-4,TRBV28,NA,NA,CASSLSGVGEKLFF,TGTGCCAGCAGTTTATCAGGGGTGGGTGAAAAACTGTTTTTT
TRBJ1-4,TRBV5-1,NA,NA,CASSLAGGVAEKLFF,TGCGCCAGCAGCTTGGCGGGGGGAGTTGCAGAAAAACTGTTTTTT
TRBJ2-7,TRBV2,NA,NA,CASKLMKVGEQYF,TGTGCCAGCAAGTTAATGAAGGTAGGCGAGCAGTACTTC
TRBJ1-5,TRBV19,TRBD1,NA,CASSINRGNQPQHF,TGTGCCAGTAGTATAAACAGGGGGAATCAGCCCCAGCATTTT
TRBJ2-7,TRBV28,NA,NA,CASSDRSYEQYF,TGTGCCAGCAGTGACAGATCCTACGAGCAGTACTTC
TRBJ2-1,TRBV10-3,NA,NA,CAISERGEGYNEQFF,TGTGCCATCAGTGAGAGGGGGGAGGGCTACAATGAGCAGTTCTTC
TRBJ1-5,TRBV18,NA,NA,CASSPTVIGNQPQHF,TGTGCCAGCTCACCGACAGTGATCGGCAATCAGCCCCAGCATTTT
TRBJ2-5,TRBV19,TRBD1,NA,CASSLQGQETQYF,TGTGCCAGTAGCCTACAGGGGCAAGAGACCCAGTACTTC
TRBJ2-7,TRBV27,NA,NA,CASRQTVSYEQYF,TGTGCCAGCAGGCAGACAGTTTCCTACGAGCAGTACTTC